The source of this T cell receptor beta chain is a study of blood T cells in healthy people across ages. In the case of this clonotype: Its specificity is not known.

Through a sample-barcoded 5' primer and a J-beta primer mix, a second PCR was run for roughly 6 to 12 cycles. MiXCR, run by TCRdb on the 5' RACE reads, gives a single entry per CDR3 protein. The data show some 760,000 distinct CDR3 sequences, with roughly 25% seen just once and 9% to 9.5% held by the top ten. Study-level results: Per-million-T-cell TCR beta diversity fell roughly linearly with age. One million T cells yielded diversity estimates that were considered underestimates.

The CDR3 is made up of 13 amino acids. Trimming left V 2 bases short and J 1 base short, with 5 bases between. These data are also associated with another study on T cells of mothers and their children. In that study: Study donors consisted of a few healthy Caucasian mothers and their six children.

This chain links TRBV12-3 or TRBV12-4 with TRBJ1-1; no firm D call. The specimen sequenced was blood. This sequence was found in a boy aged 5-17 years in good health. CDR3 loop: CASSLHQNTEAFF. The CDR3 DNA reads TGTGCCAGCAGTTTACATCAGAACACTGAAGCTTTCTTT.